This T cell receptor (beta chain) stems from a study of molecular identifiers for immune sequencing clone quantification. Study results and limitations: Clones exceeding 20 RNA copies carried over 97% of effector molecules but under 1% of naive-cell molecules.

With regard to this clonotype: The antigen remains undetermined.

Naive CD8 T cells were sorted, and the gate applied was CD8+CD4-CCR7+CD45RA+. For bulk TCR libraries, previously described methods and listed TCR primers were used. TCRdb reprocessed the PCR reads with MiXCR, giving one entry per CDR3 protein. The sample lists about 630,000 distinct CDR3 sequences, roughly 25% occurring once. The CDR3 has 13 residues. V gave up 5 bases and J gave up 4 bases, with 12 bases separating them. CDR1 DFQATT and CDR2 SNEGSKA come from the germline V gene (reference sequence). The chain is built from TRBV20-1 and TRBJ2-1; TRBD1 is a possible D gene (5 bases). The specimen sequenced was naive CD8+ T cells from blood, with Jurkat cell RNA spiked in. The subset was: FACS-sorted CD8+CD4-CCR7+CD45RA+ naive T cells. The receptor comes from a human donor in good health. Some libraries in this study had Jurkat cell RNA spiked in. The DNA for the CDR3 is TGCAGTGCTCGACAGCTAAATTACAATGAGCAGTTCTTC. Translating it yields CSARQLNYNEQFF.